The 13 T cell receptor beta chains given below trace back to one sample, sequenced in a study of T cell responses to AZD1222 COVID-19 vaccine. Assay: immunoSEQ multiplex PCR; the TCRdb copy retains only in-frame clones and omits some. Of some 110,000 clones in the sample, 75% to 90% are singletons; the top ten hold approximately 6.5%. Sequenced here: peripheral blood, sampled 28 days after the second AZD1222 dose. The origin of the receptors is an adult who received the AZD1222 COVID-19 vaccine.

The chain employs TRBV5-1 and TRBJ2-3; 10 bases are a match to TRBD1. This CDR3 spans 16 amino acids. From germline, CDR1 is SGHRS and CDR2 YFSETQ. V was clipped by 2 bases and J by 4 bases; unmatched bases: 7. CDR3 DNA: TGCGCCAGCAGCTTACCCCGGACAGGGGGGCCAGATACGCAGTATTTT. Translating gives CASSLPRTGGPDTQYF.

Concerning this clone itself: Its ends do not fully match the called genes, so a read error is possible. This chain connects TRBV4-3 to TRBJ1-3; D is possibly TRBD1 (5 bases). The CDR3 is 16 amino acids. Germline V CDR1 and CDR2: LGHNA, YSLEER. The chain's CDR3 is CASSQELPGGGSTIYF. In DNA form, the CDR3 reads TGCGCCAGCAGCCAGGAGCTCCCGGGTGGGGGAAGCACCATATATTTT.

This chain's CDR3 is CASRETSGGADYEQYF. DNA of the CDR3: TGTGCCAGCAGAGAAACTAGCGGGGGAGCCGACTACGAGCAGTACTTC. The chain has TRBV11-2 and TRBJ2-7; 11 nucleotides align to TRBD2. V lost 6 bases, J lost 3 bases, and 10 bases stayed unmatched. The CDR3 sequence is 16 residues long. Germline assignment: CDR1 SGHAT and CDR2 FQNNGV.

The chain links TRBV15 to TRBJ2-7, with 7 bases fitting TRBD1. After removal of 1 base from V and 3 bases from J, the junction contained 3 bases not matched to a gene. Germline values: CDR1 LNHNV, CDR2 YYDKDF (reference sequence). The CDR3 has 14 amino acids. The chain's CDR3 is CATSRGGDSYEQYF. The CDR3 region has the DNA TGTGCCACCAGCAGAGGAGGGGACAGCTACGAGCAGTACTTC.

The chain links TRBV2 to TRBJ2-7, with D perhaps being TRBD1 or TRBD2 (6 bases each). Germline CDR1 reads SNHLY; CDR2 reads FYNNEI. The CDR3 is 15 residues long. V lost 3 bases and J lost 4, with 16 bases in between. DNA of the CDR3: TGTGCCAGCAGTGAGTGGAGGGGACATACATACGAGCAGTACTTC. Its protein is CASSEWRGHTYEQYF.

The V and J genes are TRBV7-8 and TRBJ2-3; no clear D gene. CDR3 length: 14 residues. Trimming stripped 5 bases from V and 0 bases from J, with 9 bases between. Germline assignment: CDR1 SGHVS and CDR2 FQNEAQ. In nucleotides, the CDR3 is TGTGCCAGCAGCCCTAAAGCTAGCACAGATACGCAGTATTTT. It encodes CASSPKASTDTQYF.

The gene calls are TRBV6-4 and TRBJ2-3; 10 bases match TRBD2. Germline assignment: CDR1 MRHNA and CDR2 SNTAGT. There are 16 residues in the CDR3. J was trimmed by 5 bases and V by 4 bases; bases with no gene match: 9. The CDR3: CASSASSGSRGDTQYF. The CDR3 DNA follows: TGTGCCAGCAGTGCATCTAGCGGGAGTAGGGGAGATACGCAGTATTTT.

The chain recombines TRBV5-3 with TRBJ1-1; D may be TRBD1 (5 bases). TRBV5-3 qualifies as an ORF whose function is uncertain. This CDR3 is 16 amino acids long. The V end lost 3 bases, the J end lost 1 base, and 16 bases lay between the germline ends. The CDR3 sequence is CARSSPTGTANTEAFF. The CDR3 bases are TGTGCCAGAAGCTCCCCAACCGGGACGGCGAACACTGAAGCTTTCTTT.

This clone was seen only once. This chain uses TRBV5-1 with TRBJ1-2; 9 bases fit TRBD1. The trim removed 2 bases at V and 5 bases at J, leaving 4 bases unmatched. The germline V gene has CDR1 SGHRS and CDR2 YFSETQ. The CDR3 runs to 14 residues. The CDR3 sequence is CASSFGTGNYGYTF. The CDR3 DNA follows: TGCGCCAGCAGCTTCGGGACAGGGAATTATGGCTACACCTTC.

On this clone itself: The junction departs from the called germline gene at one end, perhaps through a read error. The chain couples TRBV19 to TRBJ2-7, with 8 bases aligning to TRBD1. CDR1 is LNHDA, CDR2 SQIVND, per germline (reference sequence). The CDR3 sequence is 14 residues long. CDR3 bases: TGTGCCAGTAGGATAGGGACAGGTCCCTACGAGCAGTACTTC. The encoded protein is CASRIGTGPYEQYF.

The J gene is TRBJ2-3, the V gene TRBV29-1, with D perhaps TRBD2 (7 bases). Looked up from germline, CDR1 is SQVTM and CDR2 is ANQGSEA. V was shortened by 0 bases and J by 2 bases, with 18 bases between the two germline ends. This CDR3 contains 17 residues. CDR3 DNA sequence: TGCAGCGTTGAAGACCCCAGCGCGGGGGCCTTCACAGATACGCAGTATTTT. It is translated as CSVEDPSAGAFTDTQYF.

There are a few counts of this clone. The chain links TRBV28 to TRBJ2-3, with no clear D. Trimming pared 5 bases from V and 2 bases from J, leaving 11 bases between. Germline-derived CDR1 and CDR2 are MDHEN and SYDVKM. This CDR3 contains 14 residues. CDR3 in amino acids: CASSPGLVTDTQYF. In DNA form, the CDR3 reads TGTGCCAGCAGTCCGGGCTTGGTCACAGATACGCAGTATTTT.

The chain joins TRBV27 to TRBJ2-1, with 7 bases lining up with TRBD1. The CDR3 is 15 residues long. V lost 7 bases to trimming and J lost 3 bases; unmatched junction nucleotides: 9. In germline, CDR1 is MNHEY, CDR2 SMNVEV (reference sequence). CDR3 DNA sequence: TGTGCCAGCACCCCATCGGACAGGATCTACAATGAGCAGTTCTTC. It translates to CASTPSDRIYNEQFF.